What follows are 32 T cell receptor beta chains derived from one specimen sequenced in a study of T cell responses to AZD1222 COVID-19 vaccine (dated by TCRdb to about 2021). Sample time point, as interpreted from the label and publication: about 28 days (+/-7) after the second vaccine dose. The treatment or condition label on this specimen signifies: meningococcal conjugate vaccine given as trial control. The library was made by the immunoSEQ multiplex PCR assay. This immuneACCESS table, as held by TCRdb, lists in-frame sequences with V and J called but not all clones. Of the missing ones, under half trace to an unresolved V gene in checked studies; the others have no known cause. This sample holds fewer than 200,000 clones; just over 90% were observed only once. Of the sample, 3.6% is held by the ten largest clones. This specimen was peripheral blood, taken 28 days after the second dose of the MenACWY control vaccine. Receptors originate from an adult who received the MenACWY meningococcal vaccine as a control.

CDR3 amino acids: CASSEWGRRGETQYF. CDR3 sequence (DNA): TGTGCCAGCAGTGAATGGGGACGTCGTGGGGAGACCCAGTACTTC. This chain links TRBV6-1 with TRBJ2-5; either TRBD1 or TRBD2 may fit D (5 bases each). V was pared by 2 bases and J by 5 bases, with 15 bases between. Germline-derived CDR1 and CDR2 are MNHNS and SASEGT. The CDR3 is made up of 15 amino acids.

This chain connects TRBV18 to TRBJ1-5; D is uncertain. Germline assignment: CDR1 KGHSH and CDR2 LQKENI. CDR3 size: 14 residues. V shed 5 bases and J shed 3 bases, with 11 bases lying between them. CDR3 loop: CASSMGRDNQPQHF. Written as DNA, the CDR3 is TGTGCCAGCTCAATGGGGAGAGACAATCAGCCCCAGCATTTT.

The chain employs TRBV7-9 and TRBJ2-2; D is possibly TRBD1 (5 bases). The CDR3 has 17 amino acids. CDR1 is SEHNR, CDR2 FQNEAQ, per germline (reference sequence). The V end was cut by 5 bases, the J end by 7 bases, with 23 bases between. This CDR3 reads CASSAGWKRTLSGELFF. CDR3 bases: TGTGCCAGCAGCGCAGGGTGGAAAAGGACCCTCAGCGGGGAGCTGTTTTTT.

V gene TRBV12-3 or TRBV12-4 combines with J gene TRBJ2-5; the D is unclear. V lost 5 bases and J lost 4, with 11 bases in between. The CDR3 covers 13 residues. In nucleotides, the CDR3 is TGTGCCAGCAGTCCACGACTGGGAGAGACCCAGTACTTC. It yields the protein CASSPRLGETQYF.

The chain links TRBV7-2 to TRBJ1-1; 10 bases map to TRBD1. The V gene's germline CDR1 is SGHTA and CDR2 FQGNSA. The junction had 15 bases not matched to a gene; V was cut back by 5 bases and J by 0 bases. CDR3 size: 19 residues. CDR3 loop: CASSLLPPGQGRVNTEAFF. The DNA for the CDR3 is TGTGCCAGCAGCCTTCTCCCCCCGGGACAGGGGAGAGTGAACACTGAAGCTTTCTTT.

The J gene is TRBJ1-1, the V gene TRBV29-1; tentative D call: TRBD1 (6 bases). The CDR3 runs 20 residues. The germline V gene has CDR1 SQVTM and CDR2 ANQGSEA. In nucleotides, the CDR3 is TGCGCCGTTCGGCTCCTTTCAGGACAGCCATCCACTAAAATGAACACTGAAGCTTTCTTT. It yields the protein CAVRLLSGQPSTKMNTEAFF.

This chain links TRBV9 with TRBJ2-7; 10 nucleotides agree with TRBD2. The CDR3 is 15 residues long. Germline V lookup: CDR1 SGDLS, CDR2 YYNGEE. With 4 bases clipped from V and 1 base from J, the junction kept 5 bases outside the gene matches. The CDR3 sequence is CASSLGTSVSYEQYF. In DNA, the CDR3 is TGTGCCAGCAGCCTCGGGACTAGCGTTTCCTACGAGCAGTACTTC.

The chain combines TRBV4-1 with TRBJ1-5, with D maybe TRBD1 (5 bases). CDR1 and CDR2 (germline): MGHRA, YSYEKL. This CDR3 has 14 residues. Between the trimmed V and J ends, which lost 3 bases and 1 base, there was a span of 7 bases. The CDR3 loop is CASSHRQSNQPQHF. The CDR3 DNA sequence: TGCGCCAGCAGCCATAGACAGAGCAATCAGCCCCAGCATTTT.

This chain joins TRBV12-5 and TRBJ1-6, with TRBD1 identical over 9 bases. The CDR3 has 18 amino acids. V lost 1 base and J lost 0; bases outside the gene matches: 4. Germline values: CDR1 LGHNT, CDR2 FRNRAP. CDR3 nucleotide sequence: TGTGCTAGTGGTTTGGCACCGGACAGGGGCTCCTATAATTCACCCCTCCACTTT. Its translation is CASGLAPDRGSYNSPLHF. Using reference TRBV12-5 and TRBJ1-6 for the parts outside the CDR3, the full variable domain is DARVTQTPRHKVTEMGQEVTMRCQPILGHNTVFWYRQTMMQGLELLAYFRNRAPLDDSGMPKDRFSAEMPDATLATLKIQPSEPRDSAVYFCASGLAPDRGSYNSPLHFGNGTRLTVT.

The chain has TRBV5-1 and TRBJ1-4; possibly TRBD1 for D (5 bases). Trimming shortened V by 0 bases and J by 8 bases, and 11 bases separated the two germline ends. This CDR3 is 14 amino acids long. CDR1 is SGHRS, CDR2 YFSETQ, per germline. CDR3 in DNA: TGCGCCAGCAGCTTGGTGCAGGGACGCGAAAAACTGTTTTTT. As protein: CASSLVQGREKLFF.

This sequence joins TRBV5-1 and TRBJ2-1, with no clear D. The V end lost 2 bases, the J end lost 0 bases, and 6 bases lay between the germline ends. Germline values: CDR1 SGHRS, CDR2 YFSETQ. The CDR3 has 14 residues. Here the CDR3 reads CASSFTTSYNEQFF. CDR3 coding DNA: TGCGCCAGCAGCTTTACGACCTCCTACAATGAGCAGTTCTTC.

The chain couples TRBV2 to TRBJ1-4; 11 nucleotides align to TRBD1. The germline V gene has CDR1 SNHLY and CDR2 FYNNEI. The J segment lost 5 bases and the V segment lost 6 bases, leaving 8 bases of the junction unmatched. CDR3 length equals 16 residues. CDR3 region: CASSLFRDRGNEKLFF. CDR3 sequence (DNA): TGTGCCAGCAGCCTTTTCCGGGACAGGGGGAATGAAAAACTGTTTTTT.

V is TRBV7-9 and J is TRBJ2-2; 8 bases are shared with TRBD2. V trimming: 6 bases; J trimming: 1 base; junction bases outside the gene matches: 13. In germline, CDR1 is SEHNR, CDR2 FQNEAQ (reference sequence). This CDR3 contains 18 residues. As DNA, the CDR3 is TGTGCCAGCAGTTCTCAAGCGGGAGTTGATCTGAACACCGGGGAGCTGTTTTTT. It translates to CASSSQAGVDLNTGELFF.

This rearrangement joins TRBV6-5 to TRBJ2-7, with D perhaps TRBD2 (6 bases). The CDR3 consists of 13 residues. V was shortened by 6 bases and J by 1 base, with 10 bases between the two germline ends. The germline gives CDR1 MNHEY, CDR2 SVGAGI. The CDR3 nucleotides read TGTGCCAGCAGCCGACTAGGATCCTACGAGCAGTACTTC. It encodes CASSRLGSYEQYF.

The chain employs TRBV10-3 and TRBJ2-4, with D possibly TRBD2 on 6 matching bases. The CDR3 length is 16 residues. Trimming took 3 bases from V and 5 from J, leaving 17 bases between them. Per germline, CDR1 ENHRY and CDR2 SYGVKD. The CDR3: CAISDSRGSLQNIQYF. CDR3 DNA sequence: TGTGCCATCAGTGACTCCCGGGGGAGTTTGCAAAACATTCAGTACTTC.

This chain connects TRBV28 to TRBJ2-6; D gene ambiguous. The CDR3 length is 17 residues. V lost 3 bases, J lost 0 bases, and 12 bases lay in between. CDR1 is MDHEN and CDR2 is SYDVKM in the germline V gene. The CDR3 DNA follows: TGTGCCAGCAGTTTTGGCAGAGGATACTCTGGGGCCAACGTCCTGACTTTC. Encoded protein: CASSFGRGYSGANVLTF.

The rearrangement links TRBV18 to TRBJ1-1; D perhaps matches TRBD1 (6 bases). This CDR3 comprises 16 residues. Germline V gene sequence: CDR1 KGHSH, CDR2 LQKENI. V was pared by 2 bases and J by 5 bases, with 18 bases between. This CDR3 reads CASSPRVKTGTTEAFF. CDR3 bases: TGTGCCAGCTCACCAAGAGTAAAAACAGGGACGACTGAAGCTTTCTTT.

The chain employs TRBV7-2 and TRBJ2-1; D is perhaps TRBD2 (6 bases). V lost 2 bases and J lost 9, with 14 bases in between. The germline CDR1 and CDR2 sequences are SGHTA and FQGNSA. CDR3 length equals 14 residues. As DNA, the CDR3 is TGTGCCAGCAGCTTAAGCCCGGGAGTGGGTGAGCAGTTCTTC. Its protein is CASSLSPGVGEQFF. Complete variable domain (other parts from reference TRBV7-2 and TRBJ2-1): GAGVSQSPSNKVTEKGKDVELRCDPISGHTALYWYRQSLGQGLEFLIYFQGNSAPDKSGLPSDRFSAERTGGSVSTLTIQRTQQEDSAVYLCASSLSPGVGEQFFGPGTRLTVL.

The chain is built from TRBV5-1 and TRBJ1-5; 7 bases align to TRBD1. The CDR3 runs to 14 residues. The V and J ends lost 1 base and 5 bases, in that order; junction bases with no gene match: 3. CDR1 and CDR2 (germline): SGHRS, YFSETQ. DNA of the CDR3: TGCGCCAGCAGCTTGCTTACAGGGGATCAGCCCCAGCATTTT. It codes for CASSLLTGDQPQHF.

This chain uses TRBV28 with TRBJ1-6, with D possibly matching TRBD1 (5 bases). V lost 2 bases and J 7 bases, leaving 15 bases between the germline ends. This CDR3 is 16 amino acids long. Germline values: CDR1 MDHEN, CDR2 SYDVKM. The CDR3 loop reads CASSLVRGGLNSPLHF. The CDR3 bases are TGTGCCAGCAGTTTAGTACGGGGCGGGCTCAATTCACCCCTCCACTTT.

The chain carries TRBV15 and TRBJ1-2; D remains unclear. The CDR3 is 12 residues long. Germline CDR1 reads LNHNV; CDR2 reads YYDKDF (reference sequence). V lost 9 bases, J lost 2 bases, and 10 bases lay in between. In DNA form, the CDR3 reads TGTGCCACAGCGAGGGAGAACTATGGCTACACCTTC. Translation gives CATARENYGYTF.

The DNA of the CDR3 is TGTGCCAGCAGAGGGACCACAATATTGGAGCAGTTCTTC. It yields the protein CASRGTTILEQFF. The chain joins TRBV27 to TRBJ2-1, with D perhaps TRBD1 or TRBD2 (5 bases each). The germline V and J ends were trimmed by 6 bases and 10 bases, with 16 bases remaining between them. Germline V gene data show CDR1 as MNHEY and CDR2 as SMNVEV (reference sequence). This CDR3 has 13 amino acids.

The chain combines TRBV27 with TRBJ2-7, with unresolved D. Germline V gene sequence: CDR1 MNHEY, CDR2 SMNVEV (reference sequence). CDR3 length: 14 residues. V was cut by 8 bases and J by 6 bases, with 20 bases left in between. CDR3 bases: TGTGCCAGCGGATTACTGGCGGAATCGGCCGAGCAGTACTTC. Translation: CASGLLAESAEQYF.

The rearrangement links TRBV4-1 to TRBJ2-1; 7 nucleotides match TRBD2. CDR1 is MGHRA, CDR2 YSYEKL, per germline. V shed 5 bases and J 7 bases; nucleotides not matched to a gene: 11. The CDR3 extends over 15 amino acids. Here the CDR3 DNA reads TGCGCCAGCAGCGTGGACCCAGCGGGGCTTAATGAGCAGTTCTTC. It encodes CASSVDPAGLNEQFF.

The chain links TRBV7-2 to TRBJ2-7; D is unclear. This CDR3 has 14 residues. Germline V gene data show CDR1 as SGHTA and CDR2 as FQGNSA. V shed 3 bases and J shed 0 bases, with 9 bases lying between them. The CDR3 region is CASSLSLPSYEQYF. The CDR3 DNA follows: TGTGCCAGCAGCTTGAGCCTACCCTCCTACGAGCAGTACTTC.

This chain connects TRBV30 to TRBJ1-3; tentatively, D is TRBD1 (6 bases). Germline assignment: CDR1 GTSNPN and CDR2 SVGIG (reference sequence). The CDR3 sequence is 15 residues long. V dropped 3 bases and J dropped 5 bases, with 17 bases sitting between them. DNA for the CDR3: TGTGCCTGGAGCCTAGGGTTACAGGGCCGAAACACCATATATTTT. This sequence encodes CAWSLGLQGRNTIYF.

V gene TRBV9 combines with J gene TRBJ2-7; D remains unclear. Germline CDR1 is SGDLS and CDR2 is YYNGEE. The CDR3 is 15 residues long. V was shortened by 0 bases and J by 1 base, with 11 bases between the two germline ends. The CDR3 spells CASSVGSEASYEQYF. CDR3 in DNA: TGTGCCAGCAGCGTAGGGTCAGAAGCATCCTACGAGCAGTACTTC.

The rearrangement links TRBV7-9 to TRBJ2-3, with 9 bases lining up with TRBD2. The trim removed 8 bases at V and 4 bases at J, leaving 7 bases unmatched. Germline V gene sequence: CDR1 SEHNR, CDR2 FQNEAQ (reference sequence). The CDR3 runs 14 residues. Written as DNA, the CDR3 is TGTGCCAGCCGCAGGACTAGCGCCTCAGATACGCAGTATTTT. Translated, it gives CASRRTSASDTQYF. The full variable domain, rest sourced from reference TRBV7-9 and TRBJ2-3, is DTGVSQNPRHKITKRGQNVTFRCDPISEHNRLYWYRQTLGQGPEFLTYFQNEAQLEKSRLLSDRFSAERPKGSFSTLEIQRTEQGDSAMYLCASRRTSASDTQYFGPGTRLTVL.

The CDR3 here is CASSVVAGGSSYNEQFF. Written as DNA, the CDR3 is TGTGCCAGCAGCGTAGTTGCGGGAGGGAGCTCCTACAATGAGCAGTTCTTC. The J gene is TRBJ2-1, the V gene TRBV9; 9 bases fit TRBD2. The CDR3 has 17 amino acids. J lost 0 bases, V lost 0 bases, and 4 bases had no gene match. Germline CDR1 and CDR2: SGDLS and YYNGEE.

The rearrangement joins TRBV28 to TRBJ1-4; 9 nucleotides match TRBD1. CDR1 is MDHEN and CDR2 is SYDVKM in the germline V gene. The CDR3 is 14 amino acids. Trimming at V came to 7 bases and at J to 8 bases, leaving 8 bases not matched to a gene. CDR3 protein: CASTTDRGWEKLFF. Written as DNA, the CDR3 is TGTGCCAGCACCACCGACAGGGGGTGGGAAAAACTGTTTTTT.

The chain is built from TRBV13 and TRBJ2-1; a weak D match, TRBD2 (6 bases). Germline CDR1 and CDR2: PRHDT and FYEKMQ (reference sequence). The V and J ends lost 3 bases and 5 bases respectively, with 29 bases between them. This CDR3 spans 20 amino acids. The CDR3 here is CASSFYVGSTLIRINNEQFF. Here the CDR3 DNA reads TGTGCCAGCAGCTTCTACGTCGGGAGTACCCTAATAAGAATTAACAATGAGCAGTTCTTC.

This CDR3 is CASSQPGAGELFF. For the CDR3, the DNA is TGTGCCAGCAGCCAACCGGGGGCCGGGGAGCTGTTTTTT. V is TRBV3-1 (or the pseudogene TRBV3-2) and J is TRBJ2-2; maybe TRBD2 (6 bases). V lost 2 bases to trimming and J lost 6 bases, with 7 bases between them. Looked up from germline, CDR1 is LGHDT and CDR2 is YNNKEL (reference sequence). The CDR3 contains 13 residues.